This TCR beta chain came from a study of cytomegalovirus exposure and HLA in healthy donors. About the study: In a later analysis, the roughly 130 validation repertoires were reported to have used the same platform as the roughly 730 first-cohort repertoires.

Method: immunoSEQ multiplex PCR; TCRdb's copy keeps in-frame clones and lacks some. Altogether some 66,000 clones are present, 95% to 97% being singletons, with the ten largest covering about 1.6%. The V and J ends lost 0 bases and 1 base respectively, with 6 bases between them. Germline V gives CDR1 GTSNPN, CDR2 SVGIG (reference sequence). This CDR3 comprises 14 residues. The sequence came from a woman younger than 35 in good health and CMV-seropositive. The sample was PBMCs. The genes are TRBV30 and TRBJ2-2; D is unresolved. CDR3 nucleotide sequence: TGTGCCTGGAGTGTACCAGGGAACACCGGGGAGCTGTTTTTT. Its translation is CAWSVPGNTGELFF.